This T cell receptor beta chain was found in a study of spatial heterogeneity in lung cancer. Whole-study context: Detected beta-chain sequences consistently exceeded alpha-chain sequences. Across the raw uncorrected reads, a unique TCR and UMI combination was observed, on average, more than ten times.

This CDR3 region has 12 residues. V lost 0 bases and J 7 bases, leaving 9 bases between the germline ends. The germline CDR1 and CDR2 sequences are GTSNPN and SVGIG (reference sequence). Every TCR cDNA molecule carried a tag that served as a unique molecular identifier. TCRdb redid the calling of the 5' RACE reads with MiXCR, one entry per CDR3 protein. The profile shows 12,000 or so distinct CDR3 sequences, roughly 6.4% of them singletons. This clonotype was seen many times. Time point meaning: sample taken at primary tumor resection. Whole RNA from tumor, nontumor lung or frozen PBMC was sequenced unsorted. The donors, fewer than 90 patients with untreated early-stage non-small cell lung cancer, provided the samples.

The sample was normal lung tissue next to the tumor, taken at surgery. The sequence was obtained from a male donor with early-stage non-small cell lung cancer. The rearrangement uses TRBV30 and TRBJ2-5; D is unclear. The CDR3 DNA reads as TGTGCCTGGAGTGTACGGCGTGGGACCCAGTACTTC. Translated: CAWSVRRGTQYF.